Listed below are T cell receptor beta chains from one sample, sequenced in a study of blood T cells in healthy people across ages. TCRdb ran MiXCR on the 5' RACE reads and lists one entry per CDR3 protein. The sample contains hundreds of thousands of distinct CDR3 sequences, 25% of which appear only once. The data also belong to a second study, concerning T cells of mothers and their children.

The sequenced material came from blood. These receptor sequences come from a boy between 5 and 17 years old in good health. CDR3s include the opening cysteine and the closing phenylalanine or tryptophan. The D gene is left open where the match is weak. Expanded clones get a size class; other rows say once, few or many, or leave the size out.

TRBD2 TRBJ2-7 TRBV20-1 few CSAMSSGINSYEQYF TGCAGTGCTATGTCTAGCGGGATTAACTCCTACGAGCAGTACTTC
- TRBJ2-2 TRBV10-3 - CAIGDLDTGTGELFF TGTGCCATCGGGGACTTGGATACGGGCACCGGGGAGCTGTTTTTT
- TRBJ2-1 TRBV4-2 few CASSQGWERRAGEQFF TGTGCCAGCAGCCAAGGGTGGGAGAGGAGGGCTGGTGAGCAGTTCTTC
- TRBJ1-2 TRBV6-4 many CASSEGEGYGYTF TGTGCCAGCAGCGAGGGGGAAGGCTATGGCTACACCTTC
TRBD2 TRBJ2-2 TRBV5-1 - CASSLNPGGQSGELFF TGCGCCAGCAGCTTGAATCCGGGGGGGCAGTCCGGGGAGCTGTTTTTT
- TRBJ2-1 TRBV11-2 - CASSYEWTEQFF TGTGCCAGCAGCTACGAATGGACTGAGCAGTTCTTC
- TRBJ2-1 TRBV15 - CATSSLNNEQFF TGTGCCACCAGCAGTCTGAACAATGAGCAGTTCTTC
- TRBJ2-5 TRBV3-1 - CASSQDLEYQETQYF TGTGCCAGCAGCCAAGATCTTGAGTACCAAGAGACCCAGTACTTC
TRBD2 TRBJ2-1 TRBV20-1 - CSARDLREGNEIEQFF TGCAGTGCTAGAGATCTACGGGAGGGTAATGAAATTGAGCAGTTCTTC
TRBD2 TRBJ2-5 TRBV12-3/TRBV12-4 - CASRFDGLREQYF TGTGCCAGCAGGTTCGACGGATTGCGGGAGCAGTACTTC
- TRBJ2-7 TRBV7-9 - CASSPPSGVQEQYF TGTGCCAGCAGTCCTCCGTCCGGGGTGCAAGAGCAGTACTTC
TRBD1 TRBJ2-1 TRBV7-2 - CASSLQGQPYNEQFF TGTGCCAGCAGCCTACAGGGACAGCCCTACAATGAGCAGTTCTTC
TRBD2 TRBJ2-5 TRBV20-1 - CSASLREEGETQYF TGCAGTGCTAGTCTGCGGGAGGAAGGAGAGACCCAGTACTTC
- TRBJ1-4 TRBV19 few CASSIDATNEKLFF TGTGCCAGTAGTATCGACGCAACTAATGAAAAACTGTTTTTT
- TRBJ2-3 TRBV7-9 - CASSVGGPTDTQYF TGTGCCAGCAGCGTCGGGGGGCCCACAGATACGCAGTATTTT
TRBD2 TRBJ2-7 TRBV20-1 few CSASSREGLYEQYF TGCAGTGCTAGTTCGCGGGAGGGCCTCTACGAGCAGTACTTC
TRBD1 TRBJ1-1 TRBV7-9 - CASSLERFGTGDKNTEAFF TGTGCCAGCAGCTTAGAAAGGTTCGGGACAGGGGACAAGAACACTGAAGCTTTCTTT
- TRBJ2-3 TRBV20-1 - CSARDWRRGHTDTQYF TGCAGTGCTAGAGATTGGCGGCGGGGACACACAGATACGCAGTATTTT
- TRBJ1-6 TRBV7-2 - CASSLARALDYNSPLHF TGTGCCAGCAGCTTAGCGCGGGCCCTAGACTATAATTCACCCCTCCACTTT
TRBD2 TRBJ2-7 TRBV5-1 - CASSLPAGDSYEQYF TGCGCCAGCAGCTTGCCGGCGGGGGATTCCTACGAGCAGTACTTC
TRBD2 TRBJ2-1 TRBV14 few CASSQGGTRFYHEQFF TGTGCCAGCAGCCAAGGAGGGACTAGGTTCTATCATGAGCAGTTCTTC
- TRBJ2-5 TRBV2 - CASSVSYDYRGQETQYF TGTGCCAGCAGTGTGAGTTATGACTACCGGGGGCAAGAGACCCAGTACTTC
TRBD2 TRBJ2-7 TRBV9 - CASSVGGDYLSEQYF TGTGCCAGCAGCGTAGGTGGGGACTATCTTTCCGAGCAGTACTTC
- TRBJ2-7 TRBV7-9 few CASSLNPGVTYEQYF TGTGCCAGCAGTTTAAACCCGGGAGTTACCTACGAGCAGTACTTC
- TRBJ1-4 TRBV20-1 - CSASGRAGEYEKLFF TGCAGTGCTAGTGGGAGGGCAGGGGAATATGAAAAACTGTTTTTT
- TRBJ1-2 TRBV4-3 - CASSPSGGSYGYTF TGCGCCAGCAGCCCCTCTGGGGGTTCCTATGGCTACACCTTC
- TRBJ2-7 TRBV5-5 few CASSPPGADYEQYF TGTGCCAGCAGCCCCCCGGGGGCGGACTACGAGCAGTACTTC
- TRBJ1-1 TRBV5-1 few CAGAAVPNTEAFF TGCGCCGGGGCCGCGGTACCCAATACTGAAGCTTTCTTT
- TRBJ1-4 TRBV9 - CASSVDLSGTNEKLFF TGTGCCAGCAGCGTAGACCTCAGTGGAACTAATGAAAAACTGTTTTTT
- TRBJ2-3 TRBV5-1 - CASSLAGRSTDTQYF TGCGCCAGCAGCTTGGCGGGCCGGAGCACAGATACGCAGTATTTT
- TRBJ1-1 TRBV5-1 - CASSSRVSSIGEAFF TGCGCCAGCAGCTCCCGGGTTTCCTCGATAGGAGAAGCTTTCTTT
- TRBJ1-2 TRBV13 few CASSEKGPTENYGYTF TGTGCCAGCAGCGAAAAAGGGCCGACAGAGAACTATGGCTACACCTTC
- TRBJ1-3 TRBV6-1 few CASSESRDPGSGNTIYF TGTGCCAGCAGTGAATCTAGGGATCCGGGCTCTGGAAACACCATATATTTT
- TRBJ2-1 TRBV29-1 - CSVGHGEGEQFF TGCAGCGTGGGGCATGGCGAAGGTGAGCAGTTCTTC
- TRBJ2-7 TRBV29-1 few CSADSGKGEQYF TGCAGCGCCGATTCCGGGAAAGGCGAGCAGTACTTC
TRBD1 TRBJ2-7 TRBV18 - CASSPQGAMSGYEQYF TGTGCCAGCTCACCACAGGGGGCTATGTCGGGCTACGAGCAGTACTTC
- TRBJ2-3 TRBV7-9 - CASSKTGVMNTQYF TGTGCCAGCAGCAAAACAGGCGTCATGAATACGCAGTATTTT
- TRBJ2-5 TRBV5-1 few CASSLGYSPSGQETQYF TGCGCCAGCAGCTTGGGGTACAGCCCGTCGGGCCAAGAGACCCAGTACTTC
TRBD2 TRBJ2-3 TRBV12-3/TRBV12-4 - CASSFGGAQYF TGTGCCAGCAGTTTTGGGGGGGCGCAGTATTTT
- TRBJ1-1 TRBV20-1 - CSAREIRESWNTEAFF TGCAGTGCTAGAGAAATACGGGAATCATGGAACACTGAAGCTTTCTTT
TRBD1 TRBJ1-2 TRBV12-3/TRBV12-4 few CASSPGTADGYTF TGTGCCAGCAGTCCCGGGACAGCCGATGGCTACACCTTC
- TRBJ1-2 TRBV5-1 - CASSLEGEYGYTF TGCGCCAGCAGCTTGGAGGGGGAATACGGCTACACCTTC
- TRBJ1-1 TRBV6-5 once CASAQQGTEAFF TGTGCCAGCGCTCAACAGGGCACTGAAGCTTTCTTT
- TRBJ2-6 TRBV27 - CASSVDGWFLSGANVLTF TGTGCCAGCTCCGTGGACGGATGGTTTCTCTCTGGGGCCAACGTCCTGACTTTC
- TRBJ2-7 TRBV7-8 few CASSLVEWGKYF TGTGCCAGCAGCTTAGTGGAGTGGGGGAAGTACTTC
- TRBJ2-1 TRBV7-9 few CASSWGRGLYNEQFF TGTGCCAGCAGCTGGGGACGGGGGCTTTACAATGAGCAGTTCTTC
TRBD1 TRBJ1-4 TRBV6-1 - CASGAGGGREKLFF TGTGCCAGCGGAGCAGGGGGTGGACGTGAAAAACTGTTTTTT
- TRBJ2-7 TRBV19 few CASSMLAGGGRNEQYF TGTGCCAGTAGTATGCTGGCGGGCGGAGGGCGGAACGAGCAGTACTTC
- TRBJ1-2 TRBV2 few CAIGGLNYGYTF TGTGCCATCGGGGGACTTAACTATGGCTACACCTTC
TRBD2 TRBJ2-1 TRBV4-1 - CASSQDRGQREGFRYYNEQFF TGCGCCAGCAGCCAAGATAGGGGACAGCGGGAGGGTTTCCGTTACTACAATGAGCAGTTCTTC
TRBD1 TRBJ1-2 TRBV5-4 - CASSLAGTGNYGHTF TGTGCCAGCAGCTTGGCCGGGACAGGAAACTATGGCCACACCTTC
TRBD1 TRBJ1-5 TRBV7-2 - CASSVTGVGNQPQHF TGTGCCAGCAGCGTTACAGGGGTGGGCAATCAGCCCCAGCATTTT
- TRBJ2-7 TRBV7-6 - CASSLAAARDGSYEQYF TGTGCCAGCAGCTTAGCGGCCGCTCGGGACGGGTCCTACGAGCAGTACTTC
- TRBJ2-1 TRBV29-1 - CSVVGGLSSYNEQFF TGCAGCGTTGTTGGGGGCTTGAGCTCCTACAATGAGCAGTTCTTC
- TRBJ1-2 TRBV29-1 - CSVLRAGGNYGYTF TGCAGCGTTTTAAGGGCAGGCGGTAACTATGGCTACACCTTC
TRBD1 TRBJ1-1 TRBV29-1 few CSVELGTGGNTEAFF TGCAGCGTTGAGCTGGGGACAGGGGGAAACACTGAAGCTTTCTTT
- TRBJ2-3 TRBV7-2 - CASSGGGFSSTDTQYF TGTGCCAGCAGCGGCGGTGGTTTTTCTAGCACAGATACGCAGTATTTT
TRBD1 TRBJ1-4 TRBV3-1 - CASSPGGQGDEKLFF TGTGCCAGCAGCCCCGGGGGACAGGGGGATGAAAAACTGTTTTTT
- TRBJ2-2 TRBV18 once CASSQGGGGTGELFF TGTGCCAGCTCACAGGGAGGCGGCGGCACCGGGGAGCTGTTTTTT